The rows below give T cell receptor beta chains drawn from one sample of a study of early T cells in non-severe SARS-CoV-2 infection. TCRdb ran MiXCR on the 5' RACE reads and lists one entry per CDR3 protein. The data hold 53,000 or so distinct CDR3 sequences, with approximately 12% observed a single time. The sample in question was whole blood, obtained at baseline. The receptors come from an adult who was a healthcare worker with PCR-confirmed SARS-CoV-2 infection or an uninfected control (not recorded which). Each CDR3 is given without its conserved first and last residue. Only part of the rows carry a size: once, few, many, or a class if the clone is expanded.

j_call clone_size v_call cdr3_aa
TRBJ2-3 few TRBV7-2 ASSSSSAGTGTQY
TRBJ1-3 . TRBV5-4 ASSLVGGFGSGNTIY
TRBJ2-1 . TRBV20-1 SARVSRLAGSYNEQF
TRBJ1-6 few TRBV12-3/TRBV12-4 ASSSGRSSYNSPLH
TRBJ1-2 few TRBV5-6 ASSPGLTYGYT
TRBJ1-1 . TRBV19 ASSMWGEAF
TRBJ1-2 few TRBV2 ASRRDFGYT
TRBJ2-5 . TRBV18 ASSGGEETQY
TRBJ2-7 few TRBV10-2 ASGTGGGEQY
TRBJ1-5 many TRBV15 ATSRRGTGDFQPQH
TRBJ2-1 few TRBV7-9 AVEEQF
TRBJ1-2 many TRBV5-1 ASGSIQGAYYGYT
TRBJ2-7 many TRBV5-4 ASSTRGLGAYEQY
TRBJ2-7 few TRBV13 ASSTTDIYYEQY
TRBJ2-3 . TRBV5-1 ASSLTTGQEGTDTQY
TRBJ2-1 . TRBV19 ASSISAVPYNEQF
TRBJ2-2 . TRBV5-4 ASSKTGGANTGELF
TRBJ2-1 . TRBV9 ASSPGLAQNNEQF
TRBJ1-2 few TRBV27 ASRDGQGAGYGYT
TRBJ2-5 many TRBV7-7 ASSLGVGTTQETQY
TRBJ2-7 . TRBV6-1 ASSETGGAGEQY
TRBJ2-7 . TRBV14 ASSQVFSGISSYEQY
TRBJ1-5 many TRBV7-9 ASSWELQPQH
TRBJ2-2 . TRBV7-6 ASSSSSVNTGELF
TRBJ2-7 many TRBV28 ASSPRGGPSYEQY
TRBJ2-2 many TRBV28 ASSFSGNTGELF
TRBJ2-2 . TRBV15 ATSRDHGGTGELF
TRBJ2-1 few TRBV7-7 ASSLDNYNEQF
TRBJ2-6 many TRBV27 ASTSTGISYSGANVLT
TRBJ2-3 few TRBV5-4 ASSLREGLVKSDTQY
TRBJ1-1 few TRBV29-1 SAGSGQGGTEAF
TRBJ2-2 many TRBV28 ASNQGGTGELF
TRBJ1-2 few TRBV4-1 ASSLRDRGANYGYT
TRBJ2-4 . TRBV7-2 ASSPSAVLLRNIQY
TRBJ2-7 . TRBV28 ASTEASAIYEQY
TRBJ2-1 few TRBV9 ASSTRGVNEQF
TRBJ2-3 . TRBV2 ASSESGLAGLTDTQY
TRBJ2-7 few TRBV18 ASSPQGRPYEQY
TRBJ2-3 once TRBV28 ASSSPLAGFSDTQY
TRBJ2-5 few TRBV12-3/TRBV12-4 ASSLGLAGSQETQY
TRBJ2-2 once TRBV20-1 SAKKRITNTGELF
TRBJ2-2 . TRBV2 ASSRDSANTGELF
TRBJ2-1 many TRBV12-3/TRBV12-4 ASSPGQVLNEQF
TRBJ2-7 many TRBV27 ASTPIGTSGGEQY
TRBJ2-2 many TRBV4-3 ASSVREFGELF
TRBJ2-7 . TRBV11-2 ASSGSGTLRSYEQY
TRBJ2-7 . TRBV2 ASSQGQGGSYEQY